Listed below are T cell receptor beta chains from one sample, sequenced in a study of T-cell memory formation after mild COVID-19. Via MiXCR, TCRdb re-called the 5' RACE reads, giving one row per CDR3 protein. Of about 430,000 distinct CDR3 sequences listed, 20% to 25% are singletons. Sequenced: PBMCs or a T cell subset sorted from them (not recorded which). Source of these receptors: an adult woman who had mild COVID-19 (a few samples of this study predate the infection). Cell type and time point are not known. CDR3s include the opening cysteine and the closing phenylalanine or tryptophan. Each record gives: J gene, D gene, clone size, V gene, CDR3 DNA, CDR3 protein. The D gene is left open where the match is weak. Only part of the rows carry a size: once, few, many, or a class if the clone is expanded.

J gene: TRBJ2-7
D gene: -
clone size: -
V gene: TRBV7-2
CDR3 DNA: TGTGCCAGCGCTCGGGGGATGGACTACGAGCAGTACTTC
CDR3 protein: CASARGMDYEQYF

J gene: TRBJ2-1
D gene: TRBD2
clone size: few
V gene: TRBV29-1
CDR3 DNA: TGCAGCGTCCGAGGGGGACGACTAGCGGAACTCCCGGAGGATGAGCAGTTCTTC
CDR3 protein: CSVRGGRLAELPEDEQFF

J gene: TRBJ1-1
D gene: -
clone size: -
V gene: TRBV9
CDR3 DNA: TGTGCCAGCAGCGTAGAAAGGGGCATGATCACTGAAGCTTTCTTT
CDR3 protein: CASSVERGMITEAFF

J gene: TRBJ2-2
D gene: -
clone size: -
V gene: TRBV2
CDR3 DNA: TGTGCCAGCAAGATTCCCGGGGAGCTGTTTTTT
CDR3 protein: CASKIPGELFF

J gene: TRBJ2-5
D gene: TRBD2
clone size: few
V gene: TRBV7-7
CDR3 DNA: TGTGCCAGCAGCCCTAGCGGGGAAGGCGAGACCCAGTACTTC
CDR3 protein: CASSPSGEGETQYF

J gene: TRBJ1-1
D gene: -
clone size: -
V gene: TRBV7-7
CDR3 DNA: TGTGCCAGCAGCCCATTCGGCCAGGGGAAAACTGAAGCTTTCTTT
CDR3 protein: CASSPFGQGKTEAFF

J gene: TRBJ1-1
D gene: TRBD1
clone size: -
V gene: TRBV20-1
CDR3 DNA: TGCAGTGCTAGAGGGGGGACAGGGGAGACTGAAGCTTTCTTT
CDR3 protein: CSARGGTGETEAFF

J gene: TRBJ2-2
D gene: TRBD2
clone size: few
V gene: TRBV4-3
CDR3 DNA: TGCGCCAGCAGCCAAGGGCTAGCGGGAGGCGGGGAGCTGTTTTTT
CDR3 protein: CASSQGLAGGGELFF

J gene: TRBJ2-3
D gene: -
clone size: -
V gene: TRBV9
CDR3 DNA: TGTGCCAGCAGCGCCTCACTAGAAGATACGCAGTATTTT
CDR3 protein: CASSASLEDTQYF

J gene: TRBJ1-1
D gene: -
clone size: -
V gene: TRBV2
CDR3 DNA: TGTGCCAGCAGTGATCTGGAGAACACTGAAGCTTTCTTT
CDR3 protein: CASSDLENTEAFF

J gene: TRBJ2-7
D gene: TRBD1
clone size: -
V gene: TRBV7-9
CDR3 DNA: TGTGCCGGAACCCCGACGACAGGGATCCCCGGCGAGCAGTACTTC
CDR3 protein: CAGTPTTGIPGEQYF

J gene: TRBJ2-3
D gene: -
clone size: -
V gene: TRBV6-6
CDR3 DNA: TGTGCCAGCAGTAGACTAGTCGAGACAGATACGCAGTATTTT
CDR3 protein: CASSRLVETDTQYF

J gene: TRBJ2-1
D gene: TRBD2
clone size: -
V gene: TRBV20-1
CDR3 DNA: TGCAGTGCTAGGGGACTAGCGGGGGGGAGCTCCTACAATGAGCAGTTCTTC
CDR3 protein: CSARGLAGGSSYNEQFF

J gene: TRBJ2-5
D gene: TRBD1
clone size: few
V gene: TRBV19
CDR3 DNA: TGTGCCAGTAGTACCGGACAGGGCGGCGGAGAGACCCAGTACTTC
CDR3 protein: CASSTGQGGGETQYF

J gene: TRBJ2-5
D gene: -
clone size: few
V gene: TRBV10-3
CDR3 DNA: TGTGCCATCAGTGATTCGGTTCAAGAGACCCAGTACTTC
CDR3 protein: CAISDSVQETQYF

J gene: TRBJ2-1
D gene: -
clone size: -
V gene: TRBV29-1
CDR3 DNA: TGCAGCGATAAACTCAATGAGCAGTTCTTC
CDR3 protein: CSDKLNEQFF

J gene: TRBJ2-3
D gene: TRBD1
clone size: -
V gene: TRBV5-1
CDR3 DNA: TGCGCCAGCAGCACGGGACAGGGGCGGACAGATACGCAGTATTTT
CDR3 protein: CASSTGQGRTDTQYF

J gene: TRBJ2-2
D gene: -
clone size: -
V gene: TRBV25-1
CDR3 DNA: TGTGCCAGCGTGGCGAACACCGGGGAGCTGTTTTTT
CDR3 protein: CASVANTGELFF

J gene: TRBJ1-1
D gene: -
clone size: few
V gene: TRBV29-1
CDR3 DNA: TGCAGCGTCCTATCAGGGTGGGGCGCTTTCTTT
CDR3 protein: CSVLSGWGAFF

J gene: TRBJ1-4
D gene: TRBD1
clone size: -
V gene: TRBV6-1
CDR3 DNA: TGTGCCAGCAGTGAGTGGACAGGAGGGGACGGAAAACTGTTTTTT
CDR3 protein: CASSEWTGGDGKLFF

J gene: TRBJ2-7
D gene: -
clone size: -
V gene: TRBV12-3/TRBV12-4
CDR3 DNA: TGTGCCAGCAGTTTTCAGGGGACAGCGGGGTACGAGCAGTACTTC
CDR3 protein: CASSFQGTAGYEQYF

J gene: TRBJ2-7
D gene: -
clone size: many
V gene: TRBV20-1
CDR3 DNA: TGCAGTGCTAGACAGTCAGGGGCTACCTACGAGCAGTACTTC
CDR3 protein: CSARQSGATYEQYF

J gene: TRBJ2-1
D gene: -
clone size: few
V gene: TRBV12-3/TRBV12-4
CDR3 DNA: TGTGCCAGCAGCCACTATTCAAACTCCTACAATGAGCAGTTCTTC
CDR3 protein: CASSHYSNSYNEQFF

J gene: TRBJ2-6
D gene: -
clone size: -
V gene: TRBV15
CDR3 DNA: TGTGCCACCAGCCCGGAGACCCAGGTCTATAGGAGCTCTGGGGCCAACGTCCTGACTTTC
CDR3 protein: CATSPETQVYRSSGANVLTF

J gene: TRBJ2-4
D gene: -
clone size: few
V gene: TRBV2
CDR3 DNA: TGTGCCAGCCAAGGGGCTACCTCTGACATTCAGTACTTC
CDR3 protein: CASQGATSDIQYF

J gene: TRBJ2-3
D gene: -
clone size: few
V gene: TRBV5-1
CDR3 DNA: TGCGCCAGCAGCTTGTCGCCCACTAGCACAGATACGCAGTATTTT
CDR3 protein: CASSLSPTSTDTQYF

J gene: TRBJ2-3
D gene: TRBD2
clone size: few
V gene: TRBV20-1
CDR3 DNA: TGCAGTGCTAGAGATCGTTCGGGTAGCGGGAGGACAGATACGCAGTATTTT
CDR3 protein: CSARDRSGSGRTDTQYF

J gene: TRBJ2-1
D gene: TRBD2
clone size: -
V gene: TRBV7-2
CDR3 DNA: TGTGCCAGCAGCTCCCCCCCTAGCGGGCATGAGCAGTTCTTC
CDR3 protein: CASSSPPSGHEQFF

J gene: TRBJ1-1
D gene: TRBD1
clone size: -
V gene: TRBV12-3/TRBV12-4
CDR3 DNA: TGTGCCAGCAGTCCTAACCACAACAGGGGAACTGAAGCTTTCTTT
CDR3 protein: CASSPNHNRGTEAFF

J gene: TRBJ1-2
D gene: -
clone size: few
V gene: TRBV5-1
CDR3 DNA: TGCGCCAGCAGCTTGGAGGGTGGCTACACCTTC
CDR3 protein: CASSLEGGYTF

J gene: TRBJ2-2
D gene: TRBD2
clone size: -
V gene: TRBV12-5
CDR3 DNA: TGTGCTAGTGGTTTGGTACTCCCGGGAGGAAAGACCGGGGAGCTGTTTTTT
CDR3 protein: CASGLVLPGGKTGELFF

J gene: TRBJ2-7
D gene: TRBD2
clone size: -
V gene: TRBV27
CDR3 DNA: TGTGCCAGCAGTTTACTAGTGGGAGGGCCAGAGGAGCAGTACTTC
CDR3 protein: CASSLLVGGPEEQYF

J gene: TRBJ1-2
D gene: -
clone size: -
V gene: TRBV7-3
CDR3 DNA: TGTGCCAGCAGCTTAACCCCCCAGACGGGAGCCCTGGATGGCTACACCTTC
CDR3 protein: CASSLTPQTGALDGYTF

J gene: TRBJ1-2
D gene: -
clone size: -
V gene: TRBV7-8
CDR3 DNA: TGTGCCAGCGGGGTCTCGTCGGGGGCAGCCACTAACTATGGCTACACCTTC
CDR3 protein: CASGVSSGAATNYGYTF

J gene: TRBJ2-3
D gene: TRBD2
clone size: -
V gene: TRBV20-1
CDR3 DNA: TGCAGTGCTAGCGATCAGCGGGAGGTCTCAGATACGCAGTATTTT
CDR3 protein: CSASDQREVSDTQYF

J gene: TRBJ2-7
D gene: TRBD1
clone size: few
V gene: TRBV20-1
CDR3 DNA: TGCAGTGCTCTACCGGGACAGGGGGCGGTGGGGAACTACGAGCAGTACTTC
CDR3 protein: CSALPGQGAVGNYEQYF

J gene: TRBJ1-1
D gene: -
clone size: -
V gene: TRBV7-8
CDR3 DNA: TGTGCCAGCAGCCCGCAGGGTTGGGCTGAAGCTTTCTTT
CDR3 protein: CASSPQGWAEAFF

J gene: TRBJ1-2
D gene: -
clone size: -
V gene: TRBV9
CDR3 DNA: TGTGCCAGCAGCAATCATCTAAACTACACCTTC
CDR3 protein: CASSNHLNYTF

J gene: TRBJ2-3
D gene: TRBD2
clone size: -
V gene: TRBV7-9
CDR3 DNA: TGTGCCAGCAGCAGAGAGGGGGCGGGAGGGGGCACAGATACGCAGTATTTT
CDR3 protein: CASSREGAGGGTDTQYF

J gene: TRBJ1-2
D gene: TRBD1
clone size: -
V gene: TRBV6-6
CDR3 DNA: TGTGCCAGCAGTTACCAGGGACAGAACTATGGCTACACCTTC
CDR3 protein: CASSYQGQNYGYTF

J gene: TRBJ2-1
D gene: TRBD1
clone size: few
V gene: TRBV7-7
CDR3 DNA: TGTGCTAGCAGCTTAGCTGGACAGGGGTTGAGTGAGCAGTTCTTC
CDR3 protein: CASSLAGQGLSEQFF

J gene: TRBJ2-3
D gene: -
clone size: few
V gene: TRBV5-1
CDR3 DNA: TGCGCCAGCAGCTCAGCCTTACTTCTAGATACGCAGTATTTT
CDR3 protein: CASSSALLLDTQYF

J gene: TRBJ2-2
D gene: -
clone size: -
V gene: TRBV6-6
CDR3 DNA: TGTGCCAGCAGTTACCCAATCCACGAACGGAACACCGGGGAGCTGTTTTTT
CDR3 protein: CASSYPIHERNTGELFF

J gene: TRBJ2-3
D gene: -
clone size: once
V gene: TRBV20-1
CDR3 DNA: TGCAGTGCTTCTAGAACAGCAGGGTTCACAGATACGCAGTATTTT
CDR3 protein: CSASRTAGFTDTQYF

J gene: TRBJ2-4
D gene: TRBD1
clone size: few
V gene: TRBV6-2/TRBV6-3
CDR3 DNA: TGTGCCAGCAGTTTGCCCGCCCGACAGGGGTACGGAGACATTCAGTACTTC
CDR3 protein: CASSLPARQGYGDIQYF

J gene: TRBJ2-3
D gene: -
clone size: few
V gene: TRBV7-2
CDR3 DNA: TGTGCCAGCAGCACGCGGGACCGCACCACAGATACGCAGTATTTT
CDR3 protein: CASSTRDRTTDTQYF

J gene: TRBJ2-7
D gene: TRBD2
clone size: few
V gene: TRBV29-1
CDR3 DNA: TGCAGCGTTGTTGGTGGACTAGTTTTCTACGAGCAGTACTTC
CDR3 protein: CSVVGGLVFYEQYF

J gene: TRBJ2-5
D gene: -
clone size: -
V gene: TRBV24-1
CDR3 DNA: TGTGCCACCAGTGATCTTGGGACATCGGGGTACCAAGAGACCCAGTACTTC
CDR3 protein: CATSDLGTSGYQETQYF

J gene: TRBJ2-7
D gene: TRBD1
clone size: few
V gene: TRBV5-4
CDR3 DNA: TGTGCCAGCAGCCCGTGGGACAGGGACGAGCAGTACTTC
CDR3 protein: CASSPWDRDEQYF

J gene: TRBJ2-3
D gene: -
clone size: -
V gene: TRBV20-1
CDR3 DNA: TGCAGTGCTAGTTTCCTGAACACAGATACGCAGTATTTT
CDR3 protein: CSASFLNTDTQYF

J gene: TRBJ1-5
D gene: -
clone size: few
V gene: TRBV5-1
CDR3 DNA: TGCGCCAGCAGGGGTGAGGGGGGTGGCAATCAGCCCCAGCATTTT
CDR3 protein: CASRGEGGGNQPQHF

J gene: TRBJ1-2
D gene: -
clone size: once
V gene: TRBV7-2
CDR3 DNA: TGTGCCAGCAGCTCCCCGCTTACAGTCGGCTACACCTTC
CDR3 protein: CASSSPLTVGYTF

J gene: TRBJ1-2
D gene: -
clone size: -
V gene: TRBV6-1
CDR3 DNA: TGTGCCAGCAGTGCAGTCTCGGGCCCCTTGAGTTTCTATGGCTACACCTTC
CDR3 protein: CASSAVSGPLSFYGYTF